This T cell receptor beta chain was sequenced for a study of CD8+CD57+ T cells in acquired aplastic anemia. Study results and limitations: Patients had around 30 CD8+ CDR3 sequences in common with controls (the shared set). Patients were compared with controls for CD8+ Simpson's diversity, and no significant difference emerged.

CD8+CD57+ cell expansion, shown by flow cytometry, had occurred in the patients selected for sequencing. Germline V gene data show CDR1 as WNHNN and CDR2 as SYGVQD (reference sequence). V was clipped by 4 bases and J by 0 bases, with 10 bases between them. This CDR3 contains 15 residues. A few counts support this clonotype. Its antigen is currently unknown. Genomic DNA acted as the template from which TCR beta VDJ combination and CDR3 sequence profiling were carried out. TCRdb reprocessed the reads via MiXCR and lists one record per CDR3 protein. The table includes 190,000 or so distinct CDR3 sequences, over 40% detected once.

The origin of this receptor is a human donor with aplastic anemia. Sequenced input: sorted CD4+, CD8+, or CD8+CD57+ T cells (not recorded which) from PBMCs. V is TRBV10-1 and J is TRBJ1-5; D not certain. The CDR3 bases are TGCGCCAGCAGTGGGTCAGCCTATAGCAATCAGCCCCAGCATTTT. This gives the protein CASSGSAYSNQPQHF.